This TCR beta chain was sequenced for a study of blood T cell repertoires in COVID-19. Study in general: COVID-19 samples collected from the United States, Italy and Spain covered acute and convalescent phases.

Original methodology: For nucleated cells, counts were estimated from reference gene primer amplification. Assay used: immunoSEQ multiplex PCR; TCRdb lists only in-frame clones, some missing. That table furnishes V, J and clone size, whereas the DNA furnished D and trimming. The table has about 170,000 clones, roughly four fifths seen once; the top ten hold under 8.5%. V shed 9 bases and J shed 0 bases, with 18 bases lying between them. The CDR3 runs 16 residues. Germline V lookup: CDR1 LNHDA, CDR2 SQIVND (reference sequence). The origin of this receptor is a man aged 35 to 55 who had recovered from COVID-19. Sequencing was performed on peripheral blood. This rearrangement joins TRBV19 to TRBJ1-5, with TRBD1 as a possible D gene (6 bases). The CDR3 coding sequence is TGTGCCAGCGGGGGGCCCATTGATCATAGCAATCAGCCCCAGCATTTT. Encoded protein: CASGGPIDHSNQPQHF.